This T cell receptor beta chain was sequenced during a study of monozygotic twins with cystic fibrosis. General observations from the study: The repertoire was suggested to be naive-dominated, clonality median approximately 0.0093. Monozygotic CF twin pairs shared significantly more nucleotide-identical clonotypes than unrelated CF individuals did.

As concerns this clone: Its cognate antigen is unknown.

Only in-frame clones appear in the TCRdb table, and some are missing; sequencing was by immunoSEQ multiplex PCR. The data hold more than 15,000 clones, with around 90% observed a single time. Germline V gene sequence: CDR1 SGHTA, CDR2 FQGNSA. Trimming removed 2 bases at V and 3 bases at J, with 8 bases between. This CDR3 has 15 amino acids. J is TRBJ1-6 and V is TRBV7-2, with D tentatively TRBD1 (5 bases). Source material: blood. The TCR was taken from a girl aged 2-9 years with cystic fibrosis. Here the CDR3 DNA reads TGTGCCAGCAGCTTAACACAGGTCTATAATTCACCCCTCCACTTT. It encodes CASSLTQVYNSPLHF.